This T cell receptor beta chain was recovered during a study of regulatory T cells in long-lasting Graves disease. Study-level points and caveats: Compared with new cases, persistent Graves' patients showed reduced TCR diversity.

Trimming removed 7 bases from V and 4 bases from J, with 18 bases in between. This CDR3 comprises 15 residues. Germline values: CDR1 SGHRS, CDR2 YFSETQ. Time point described: newly diagnosed GD, antithyroid drugs for less than 3 months. RNA isolated from PBMCs was used to make the TCR library. EDTA tubes held roughly 9.9 milliliters of peripheral blood from each patient. Through Arm-PCR of CDR3 regions and iRepertoire HTBI primers, TCR beta libraries were built. One entry per CDR3 protein, called by TCRdb with MiXCR from the multiplex PCR reads. Among hundreds of thousands of distinct CDR3 sequences listed, 13% were seen once. Ten or more counts support this clonotype. The antigen is unknown. The data were also submitted as part of a second study, on T cells in Graves' hyperthyroidism and ophthalmopathy. That paper notes: Model predictions of ophthalmopathy came a median about six months before onset.

The chain uses TRBV5-1 and TRBJ2-1; tentatively, D is TRBD2 (6 bases). The origin of this receptor is a young man with Graves disease. The sequencing used peripheral blood mononuclear cells (PBMCs), collected at new diagnosis, from a patient treated with antithyroid drugs. This chain's CDR3 is CASFPPGGTYNEQFF. The CDR3 DNA is TGCGCCAGCTTCCCCCCGGGCGGGACTTACAATGAGCAGTTCTTC.